Below, 19 T cell receptor beta chains from the same sample are listed, as sequenced in a study of blood T cell repertoires in COVID-19. Sequencing used immunoSEQ multiplex PCR; TCRdb keeps in-frame clones, though not all of them. The sample has over 75,000 clones, 82% seen once. The sequencing sample was made of peripheral blood. These receptors all stem from a woman of 80 years or more with acute or convalescent COVID-19.

This sequence joins TRBV6-5 and TRBJ2-7; tentative D call: TRBD2 (5 bases). Per the germline V gene, CDR1 is MNHEY and CDR2 is SVGAGI. The V end lost 5 bases, the J end lost 3 bases, and 11 bases lay between the germline ends. The CDR3 length is 13 residues. The CDR3 nucleotides read TGTGCCAGCAGTAAGGGAGAGGACTACGAGCAGTACTTC. It specifies CASSKGEDYEQYF.

By share, this clone ranks as medium-sized. This chain joins TRBV19 and TRBJ2-2; 7 bases fit TRBD2. Germline values: CDR1 LNHDA, CDR2 SQIVND (reference sequence). The CDR3 contains 14 residues. J gave up 5 bases and V 4 bases, and 4 bases lay outside the gene matches. The CDR3 DNA reads TGTGCCAGTAGTACCTGGGGGGGTACCGGGGAGCTGTTTTTT. It codes for CASSTWGGTGELFF.

The sample holds one count of this clone. CDR3 nucleotides: TGCGCCAGCAGCTTGTCCGGGACAGGCCGTACTGAAGCTTTCTTT. This gives the protein CASSLSGTGRTEAFF. The V call is TRBV5-1, the J call TRBJ1-1, with 8 positions matching TRBD1. The CDR3 sequence is 15 residues long. Germline CDR1 and CDR2: SGHRS and YFSETQ. V was pared by 1 base and J by 5 bases, with 7 bases of the junction left unmatched.

The chain uses TRBV5-1 and TRBJ1-2; 7 bases are shared with TRBD1. V shed 3 bases and J 4 bases; nucleotides not matched to a gene: 6. In germline, CDR1 is SGHRS, CDR2 YFSETQ. The CDR3 extends over 14 amino acids. The CDR3 protein is CASSSRDSIYGYTF. CDR3 bases: TGCGCCAGCAGCTCCCGGGACAGTATCTATGGCTACACCTTC.

V is TRBV5-1 and J is TRBJ1-2; D unclear. The CDR3 extends over 13 amino acids. Germline CDR1 and CDR2: SGHRS and YFSETQ. V lost 3 bases to trimming and J lost 3 bases, with 9 bases between them. CDR3 nucleotide sequence: TGCGCCAGCAGCTCCTTTAGTGACTATGGCTACACCTTC. It encodes CASSSFSDYGYTF.

The rearrangement uses TRBV11-2 and TRBJ2-7; D gene uncertain. This CDR3 is 15 amino acids long. Germline V lookup: CDR1 SGHAT, CDR2 FQNNGV. V shed 0 bases and J shed 6 bases, with 15 bases lying between them. The CDR3 DNA reads TGTGCCAGCAGCTTAGATCCCACGCGTGTCGGCGAGCAGTACTTC. Amino acids: CASSLDPTRVGEQYF.

The chain combines TRBV5-1 with TRBJ2-7; the D is unclear. CDR3 length equals 13 residues. Trimming pared 0 bases from V and 7 bases from J, leaving 11 bases between. The V gene's germline CDR1 is SGHRS and CDR2 YFSETQ. For the CDR3, the DNA is TGCGCCAGCAGCTTGGGGTCAGGTGGGGAGCAGTACTTC. Its protein is CASSLGSGGEQYF. The whole variable domain, filled in from reference TRBV5-1 and TRBJ2-7, reads KAGVTQTPRYLIKTRGQQVTLSCSPISGHRSVSWYQQTPGQGLQFLFEYFSETQRNKGNFPGRFSGRQFSNSRSEMNVSTLELGDSALYLCASSLGSGGEQYFGPGTRLTVT.

The sample holds a few counts of this clone. The rearrangement uses TRBV5-1 and TRBJ2-3; 10 bases map to TRBD2. This CDR3 comprises 18 residues. CDR1 and CDR2 from the germline V gene are SGHRS and YFSETQ. Trimming cost V 0 bases and J 2 bases; bases outside gene matches: 9. The chain's CDR3 is CASSLGSGGPGVTDTQYF. CDR3 nucleotide sequence: TGCGCCAGCAGCTTGGGTAGCGGGGGGCCGGGGGTCACAGATACGCAGTATTTT.

The chain combines TRBV6-5 with TRBJ2-3; 7 nucleotides match TRBD1. Germline V gene lookup returns CDR1 MNHEY and CDR2 SVGAGI. With 1 base clipped from V and 1 base from J, the junction kept 2 bases outside the gene matches. This CDR3 contains 15 residues. The CDR3 DNA follows: TGTGCCAGCAGTTACTTAGGACAGGGCACAGATACGCAGTATTTT. Translated: CASSYLGQGTDTQYF.

The V gene is TRBV6-6, the J gene TRBJ2-1; 8 bases are a match to TRBD2. The CDR3 has 15 residues. The germline V gene has CDR1 MNHNY and CDR2 SVGAGI (reference sequence). Trimming at V came to 6 bases and at J to 7 bases, leaving 11 bases not matched to a gene. CDR3 residues: CASRIAGGTFNEQFF. In DNA, the CDR3 is TGTGCCAGCAGGATTGCGGGGGGCACGTTTAATGAGCAGTTCTTC.

The rearrangement uses TRBV10-3 and TRBJ1-4; 7 positions match TRBD1. CDR1 and CDR2 from the germline V gene are ENHRY and SYGVKD. Losses at the gene ends were 2 bases for V and 12 bases for J; bases not matched to a gene: 15. The length of the CDR3 is 16 residues. Here the CDR3 reads CAISEPNRGRTGELFF. In DNA form, the CDR3 reads TGTGCCATCAGTGAGCCAAACCGAGGGAGGACAGGCGAACTGTTTTTT.

The chain uses TRBV6-1 and TRBJ2-1, with D unresolved. V lost 6 bases, J lost 0 bases, and 9 bases lay in between. Looked up from germline, CDR1 is MNHNS and CDR2 is SASEGT. The CDR3 is 14 residues long. DNA for the CDR3: TGTGCCAGCAGCCAAAGGAGCTCCTACAATGAGCAGTTCTTC. Protein: CASSQRSSYNEQFF.

The chain is built from TRBV24-1 and TRBJ1-6; 9 bases map to TRBD1. This CDR3 comprises 16 residues. V lost 4 bases and J lost 7; bases outside the gene matches: 7. Per germline, CDR1 KGHDR and CDR2 SFDVKD. Here the CDR3 reads CATSDSGQGQNSPLHF. The CDR3 nucleotides read TGTGCCACCAGTGACTCCGGACAGGGGCAAAATTCACCCCTCCACTTT.

This clone was seen only once. The V and J genes are TRBV5-1 and TRBJ2-3, with TRBD2 matching over 12 bases. The germline V gene has CDR1 SGHRS and CDR2 YFSETQ. V dropped 1 base and J dropped 0; count of bases not matched to a gene: 12. The CDR3 sequence is 20 residues long. The CDR3 sequence: CASSLTASGGGPLSTDTQYF. CDR3 sequence (DNA): TGCGCCAGCAGCTTGACGGCTAGCGGGGGGGGACCCCTAAGCACAGATACGCAGTATTTT.

This sequence joins TRBV27 and TRBJ2-7, with 10 bases fitting TRBD2. The CDR3 consists of 16 residues. Germline CDR1 reads MNHEY; CDR2 reads SMNVEV (reference sequence). Losses at the gene ends were 5 bases for V and 4 bases for J; bases not matched to a gene: 11. CDR3 nucleotides: TGTGCCAGCAGTGCCCTTTTAGCGGGAGGAACATACGAGCAGTACTTC. Protein: CASSALLAGGTYEQYF.

The chain joins TRBV28 to TRBJ2-1; 8 bases agree with TRBD2. The trim removed 2 bases at V and 4 bases at J, leaving 4 bases unmatched. CDR3 length equals 15 residues. Germline V gene lookup returns CDR1 MDHEN and CDR2 SYDVKM. Written as DNA, the CDR3 is TGTGCCAGCAGTTTAGTACTAGCGGCATACAATGAGCAGTTCTTC. It is translated as CASSLVLAAYNEQFF. Full variable domain (missing parts from reference TRBV28 and TRBJ2-1): DVKVTQSSRYLVKRTGEKVFLECVQDMDHENMFWYRQDPGLGLRLIYFSYDVKMKEKGDIPEGYSVSREKKERFSLILESASTNQTSMYLCASSLVLAAYNEQFFGPGTRLTVL.

This rearrangement joins TRBV29-1 to TRBJ2-7, with D perhaps TRBD1 (6 bases). V lost 4 bases to trimming and J lost 4 bases, with 11 bases between them. CDR1 is SQVTM, CDR2 ANQGSEA, per germline. This CDR3 is built from 12 residues. The CDR3 loop reads CSVAGDKYEQYF. The CDR3 DNA reads TGCAGCGTTGCAGGGGATAAGTACGAGCAGTACTTC.

V gene TRBV6-5 combines with J gene TRBJ1-4; 8 positions agree with TRBD1. Germline lookup yields CDR1 MNHEY and CDR2 SVGAGI. V shed 0 bases and J 3 bases; nucleotides not matched to a gene: 3. The CDR3 extends over 16 amino acids. CDR3 region: CASSYSMTGANEKLFF. CDR3 DNA sequence: TGTGCCAGCAGTTACTCGATGACAGGGGCTAATGAAAAACTGTTTTTT.

This chain connects TRBV7-7 to TRBJ2-3; 8 nucleotides align to TRBD2. CDR3 length: 15 residues. The junction had 6 bases not matched to a gene; V was cut back by 6 bases and J by 1 base. Germline values: CDR1 SSHAT, CDR2 FNYEAQ (reference sequence). CDR3 residues: CASSLGLAGTDTQYF. The CDR3 DNA reads as TGTGCCAGCAGTCTAGGACTAGCCGGCACAGATACGCAGTATTTT.